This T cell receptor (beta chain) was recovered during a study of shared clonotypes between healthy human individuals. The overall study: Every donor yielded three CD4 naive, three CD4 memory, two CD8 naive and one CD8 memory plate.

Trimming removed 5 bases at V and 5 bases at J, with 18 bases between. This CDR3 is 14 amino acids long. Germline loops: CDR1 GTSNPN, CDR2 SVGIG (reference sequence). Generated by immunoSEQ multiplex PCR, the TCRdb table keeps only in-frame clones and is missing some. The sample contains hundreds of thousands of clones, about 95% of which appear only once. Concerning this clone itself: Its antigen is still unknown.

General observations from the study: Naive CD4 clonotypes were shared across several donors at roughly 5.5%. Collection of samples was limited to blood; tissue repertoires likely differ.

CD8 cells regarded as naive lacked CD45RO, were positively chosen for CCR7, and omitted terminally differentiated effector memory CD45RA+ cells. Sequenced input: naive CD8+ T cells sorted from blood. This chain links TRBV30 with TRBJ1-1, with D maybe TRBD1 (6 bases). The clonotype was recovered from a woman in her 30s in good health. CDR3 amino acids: CAWSGGGVETEAFF. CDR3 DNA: TGTGCCTGGTCCGGAGGGGGAGTTGAGACTGAAGCTTTCTTT.